This T cell receptor (beta chain) derives from a study of T cells in Graves' hyperthyroidism and ophthalmopathy. Study-level information: Peripheral blood was drawn at first diagnosis, prior to all treatment.

Researchers defined stable Graves' hyperthyroidism as no ophthalmopathy progression within 18 months. In the case of this clonotype: Its antigen is not known.

The germline CDR1 and CDR2 sequences are SQVTM and ANQGSEA. The ends lost 2 bases at V and 8 bases at J; junction bases unmatched: 10. The CDR3 runs 15 residues. General study findings and limits: Peripheral blood also featured most of the thyroid clonotypes expanded above 0.001. Ophthalmopathy and stable hyperthyroidism were told apart by a 13 V-J model.

Amplification of TCR beta CDR3 regions was performed using RNA transcripts as template. Initially, a first-round RT-PCR of the TCR CDR3 employed the HTBI primer set. Each CDR3 protein gets one entry after TCRdb re-called the multiplex PCR reads with MiXCR. The table lists about 590,000 distinct CDR3 sequences, 15% to 18% of them singletons. This clonotype was sampled from a woman aged 30 to 39 with Graves' hyperthyroidism. The V and J genes are TRBV29-1 and TRBJ2-1; 9 nucleotides align to TRBD2. The sequencing input was blood. CDR3 sequence reads: CSVELPSGNLYEQFF. CDR3 in DNA: TGCAGCGTTGAATTACCTAGCGGGAATTTATATGAGCAGTTCTTC.